This TCR beta chain was captured by sequencing in a study of T cell changes during pregnancy in multiple sclerosis. Clones were read by immunoSEQ multiplex PCR, and TCRdb kept only the in-frame ones, dropping some. The sample consists of 40,000 to 55,000 clones, 85% to 90% of them appearing once. This CDR3 is 14 amino acids long. V shed 3 bases and J 4 bases; nucleotides not matched to a gene: 5. Germline CDR1 and CDR2: LGHNA and YSLEER. Sequenced material: peripheral blood, taken in the first trimester of pregnancy. The origin of this receptor is a female donor in good health, enrolled as a control in a pregnancy study. The chain uses TRBV4-3 and TRBJ2-5, with 7 positions matching TRBD2. The CDR3 nucleotides read TGCGCCAGCAGCCACACTGGGAGGGGAGAGACCCAGTACTTC. Its protein product is CASSHTGRGETQYF.